Listed below are T cell receptor beta chains from one sample, sequenced in a study of T cells in Graves' hyperthyroidism and ophthalmopathy. MiXCR, run by TCRdb on the multiplex PCR reads, gives a single entry per CDR3 protein. Among fewer than 500,000 distinct CDR3 sequences listed, about 13% were seen once. Sequencing used blood. All receptors come from a man aged 25-40 years with Graves' hyperthyroidism that later progressed to Graves' ophthalmopathy. CDR3s include the opening cysteine and the closing phenylalanine or tryptophan. D genes are given only for firm matches. Not every row has a clone size; where given, it reads once, few, many or a size class.

D	V	J	size	length	DNA	CDR3
TRBD1	TRBV18	TRBJ2-5	many	13	TGTGCCAGCTCACGGGGACAGCAAGAGACCCAGTACTTC	CASSRGQQETQYF
-	TRBV20-1	TRBJ1-1	many	11	TGCAGTGCCTTTAGACAAACCGAAGCTTTCTTT	CSAFRQTEAFF
-	TRBV7-3	TRBJ2-2	many	13	TGTGCCAGCAGCTGGACAGTGACCGGGGAGCTGTTTTTT	CASSWTVTGELFF
-	TRBV12-5	TRBJ1-4	many	14	TGTGCTAGTGGCTTCAGCGCAACTAATGAAAAACTGTTTTTT	CASGFSATNEKLFF
-	TRBV3-1	TRBJ2-7	many	15	TGTGCCAGCAGCCAGCGCCGGGACATTAAGTACGAGCAGTACTTC	CASSQRRDIKYEQYF
-	TRBV6-1	TRBJ2-2	-	12	TGTGCCAGCAACTTACAGGTCGGGGAGCTGTTTTTT	CASNLQVGELFF
-	TRBV20-1	TRBJ2-1	many	14	TGCAGTGCTCAAGACGGGTTGGCCCACAATGAGCAGTTCTTC	CSAQDGLAHNEQFF
-	TRBV7-9	TRBJ1-3	-	16	TGTGCCAGCAGCTTCCCGGATCTTCCCTCTGGAAACACCATATATTTT	CASSFPDLPSGNTIYF
-	TRBV7-8	TRBJ1-1	many	15	TGTGCCAGCAGCTTCTCGGGAGGTACGGGGACTGAAGCTTTCTTT	CASSFSGGTGTEAFF
-	TRBV2	TRBJ1-1	many	15	TGTGCCAGCAGTGAAGTGCCATCCGGGAACACTGAAGCTTTCTTT	CASSEVPSGNTEAFF
-	TRBV5-1	TRBJ2-5	-	13	TGCGCCAGCACCTATGGGGGGATGAAGACCCAGTACTTC	CASTYGGMKTQYF
-	TRBV7-9	TRBJ2-4	-	16	TGTGCCAGCAGCTTAGGGCAGCTCCTAGCCAAAAACATTCAGTACTTC	CASSLGQLLAKNIQYF
-	TRBV6-5	TRBJ2-2	many	14	TGTGCCAGCAGTTACGGTCGAGGAGTCGGGGAGCTGTTTTTT	CASSYGRGVGELFF
-	TRBV9	TRBJ2-5	-	14	TGTGCCAGCAGCGTTGAGTATAGGCAAGAGACCCAGTACTTC	CASSVEYRQETQYF
-	TRBV27	TRBJ2-5	few	15	TGTGCCAGCAGTTTTGCCCTTGACGCGTTGGAGACCCAGTACTTC	CASSFALDALETQYF
TRBD1	TRBV27	TRBJ1-6	-	15	TGTGCCAGCAGTTCAGGGACAGGCGGTCTTTCACCCCTCCACTTT	CASSSGTGGLSPLHF
TRBD1	TRBV12-3/TRBV12-4	TRBJ2-3	many	14	TGTGCCAGCAGTACAGGGGGCGGTGCAGATACGCAGTATTTT	CASSTGGGADTQYF
-	TRBV6-9	TRBJ2-7	-	15	TGTGCCAGCAGTATTACCAGGGGGGCCTCCTACGAGCAGTACTTC	CASSITRGASYEQYF
-	TRBV2	TRBJ2-5	many	16	TGTGCCAGCAGTGGAATCACAGTAGATCCTCAAGAGACCCAGTACTTC	CASSGITVDPQETQYF
TRBD1	TRBV28	TRBJ1-5	many	15	TGTGCCAGCAGTTCCGCCGGGACAGGGAGTCAGCCCCAGCATTTT	CASSSAGTGSQPQHF
TRBD1	TRBV6-1	TRBJ2-5	many	15	TGTGCCAGCAGTGGCCGGGACAGCCTTCGGGAGACCCAGTACTTC	CASSGRDSLRETQYF
-	TRBV11-2	TRBJ1-2	-	14	TGTGCCAGCAGCCGGGACAATAATAACTATGGCTACACCTTC	CASSRDNNNYGYTF
-	TRBV12-3/TRBV12-4	TRBJ2-2	many	13	TGTGCCAGCAGTTCTATGAACACCGGGGAGCTGTTTTTT	CASSSMNTGELFF
-	TRBV12-3/TRBV12-4	TRBJ1-1	many	11	TGTGCCAGCAGCCTACAGGGATCGGCTTTCTTT	CASSLQGSAFF
TRBD2	TRBV19	TRBJ2-3	-	15	TGTGCCAGTAGTGACACTAGCGGGGGGGCGGAGACGCAGTATTTT	CASSDTSGGAETQYF
-	TRBV5-6	TRBJ2-3	many	11	TGTGCCAGCAGCTTAGAGAAAGCGCAGTATTTT	CASSLEKAQYF
TRBD2	TRBV2	TRBJ2-5	few	13	TGTGCCAGCAGCCTAGCGGGGCAAGAGGCCCAGTACTTC	CASSLAGQEAQYF
TRBD2	TRBV5-1	TRBJ2-7	-	15	TGCGCCAGCAGCTTGGTTAGCGGGGGGGCATGGGAGCAGTACTTC	CASSLVSGGAWEQYF
-	TRBV30	TRBJ1-6	-	14	TGTGCCTGGAGTGCCGGGGCCTCCAATTCACCCCTCCACTTT	CAWSAGASNSPLHF
-	TRBV3-1	TRBJ1-6	-	16	TGTGCCAGCAGCCAAATGCCCCACAGGGTATGGTCACCCCTCCACTTT	CASSQMPHRVWSPLHF
-	TRBV11-2	TRBJ1-1	many	16	TGTGCCAGCACCACCCCATGGAGGGGATTGAACACTGAAGCTTTCTTT	CASTTPWRGLNTEAFF
TRBD2	TRBV6-1	TRBJ2-3	few	18	TGTGCCAGCAGTGAAACCTATGGGACTAGCGGGGGGGCTGATACGCAGTATTTT	CASSETYGTSGGADTQYF
TRBD2	TRBV27	TRBJ2-3	few	15	TGTGCCAGCAGTTTAACAGGCGGGGGAGGATATACGCAGTATTTT	CASSLTGGGGYTQYF
-	TRBV11-2	TRBJ2-5	many	13	TGTGCCAGCAGCTTAGGTGCCCTCTCGTCCCAGTACTTC	CASSLGALSSQYF
-	TRBV4-2	TRBJ2-7	-	15	TGTGCCAGCAGCCCAGTTACAGGTCTGTTGAGAGAGCAGTACTTC	CASSPVTGLLREQYF
-	TRBV27	TRBJ2-7	many	12	TGTGCCAGCAGTAGAACAGGCTACGAGCAGTACTTC	CASSRTGYEQYF
-	TRBV5-1	TRBJ1-1	few	15	TGCGCCAGCAGCAGAGGTGGGCGGGAATGGACTGAAGCTTTCTTT	CASSRGGREWTEAFF
-	TRBV12-3/TRBV12-4	TRBJ1-1	many	15	TGTGCCAGCAGTTTGGGATCGGGACAAAGCACTGAAGCTTTCTTT	CASSLGSGQSTEAFF
-	TRBV5-6	TRBJ1-6	few	15	TGTGCCAGCAGCTTGGCCGTGGGGAGCGGTTCACCCCTCCACTTT	CASSLAVGSGSPLHF
-	TRBV12-3/TRBV12-4	TRBJ1-1	many	13	TGTGCCAGCAGTTTGTACGGAAACACTGAAGCTTTCTTT	CASSLYGNTEAFF
-	TRBV5-1	TRBJ2-3	many	11	TGCGCCAGCAGCTCGTCAGATACGCAGTATTTT	CASSSSDTQYF
-	TRBV27	TRBJ1-2	many	12	TGTGCCAGCAGGAATAGACAGTTTGGCTACACCTTC	CASRNRQFGYTF
-	TRBV11-3	TRBJ2-7	-	15	TGTGCCAGCAGCTTAAATTTCGGCTTTTCCTACGAGCAGTACTTC	CASSLNFGFSYEQYF
TRBD1	TRBV5-6	TRBJ2-1	many	15	TGTGCCAGCAGCTTGGGACAGGGAATAATGGGTGAGCAGTTCTTC	CASSLGQGIMGEQFF
TRBD2	TRBV4-1	TRBJ2-2	-	15	TGCGCCAGCAGCCTACGGACTAGCGGGGTCGGGGAGCTGTTTTTT	CASSLRTSGVGELFF
-	TRBV24-1	TRBJ2-3	few	17	TGTGCCACCAGTGAACCCCCCGGGACTGAGGTCACAGATACGCAGTATTTT	CATSEPPGTEVTDTQYF
TRBD1	TRBV10-3	TRBJ2-1	many	14	TGTGCCATCAGACCGGGACAGACATACAATGAGCAGTTCTTC	CAIRPGQTYNEQFF
-	TRBV20-1	TRBJ2-7	many	12	TGCAGTATCAGGGGGGAGTCCTACGAGCAGTACTTC	CSIRGESYEQYF
TRBD1	TRBV15	TRBJ1-6	few	14	TGTGCCACAAGCGGGACAGGGAATAATTCACCCCTCCACTTT	CATSGTGNNSPLHF
-	TRBV7-3	TRBJ2-7	many	16	TGTGCCAGCAGCCCCGCCCGACGGGAGAGCTCCTACGAGCAGTACTTC	CASSPARRESSYEQYF
-	TRBV20-1	TRBJ1-3	-	14	TGCAGTGCCACCGGGACGGGGTCTGGAAACACCATATATTTT	CSATGTGSGNTIYF
TRBD2	TRBV2	TRBJ2-7	few	12	TGTGCCAGGGGGTTAGCGGGGTACGAGCAGTACTTC	CARGLAGYEQYF
-	TRBV19	TRBJ2-1	-	14	TGTGCCAGTACAGGGGGGAGATTCTACAATGAGCAGTTCTTC	CASTGGRFYNEQFF
-	TRBV20-1	TRBJ1-5	-	14	TGCAGTGCAAGACAGCTCAAGGGGAATCAGCCCCAGCATTTT	CSARQLKGNQPQHF
TRBD2	TRBV5-1	TRBJ2-1	few	15	TGCGCCAGCAGTCGGGGGGGGGGCACCTACAATGAGCAGTTCTTC	CASSRGGGTYNEQFF